Listed below are T cell receptor beta chains from one sample, sequenced in a study of T cells in Graves' hyperthyroidism and ophthalmopathy. TCRdb called the multiplex PCR reads again in MiXCR, with one record for every CDR3 protein. Of approximately 690,000 distinct CDR3 sequences listed, more than 12% are singletons. Sequencing was carried out using blood. Every receptor here comes from a woman aged 45-65 years with Graves' ophthalmopathy. CDR3s include the opening cysteine and the closing phenylalanine or tryptophan. Each record gives: D gene, J gene, V gene, clone size, CDR3 DNA, CDR3 protein. A D gene is named only where the DNA matches it firmly. Size values are once, few and many counts, or a class for expanded clones, and some rows have none.

NA TRBJ2-6 TRBV7-3 few TGTGCCAGCAGCCAAAACAGGGTTGGTGGGGCCAACGTCCTGACTTTC CASSQNRVGGANVLTF
TRBD1 TRBJ1-1 TRBV6-2/TRBV6-3 many TGTGCCAGCACCCTGACAGGGCGGGAGGCTTTCTTT CASTLTGREAFF
NA TRBJ1-1 TRBV20-1 many TGCAGTGCTAGAGACGGTGGATCGAACACTGAAGCTTTCTTT CSARDGGSNTEAFF
TRBD2 TRBJ2-7 TRBV6-4 NA TGTGCCAGCAGCGCTCTAGCGGGAGCTATTGGCGAGCAGTACTTC CASSALAGAIGEQYF
TRBD1 TRBJ1-1 TRBV27 many TGTGCCAGCAGTCTAGGACAGGGCCCTGAAGCTTTCTTT CASSLGQGPEAFF
TRBD2 TRBJ2-5 TRBV5-1 NA TGCGCCAGCAGTCGTGGCGCTAGCGGGAAAGAGACCCAGTACTTC CASSRGASGKETQYF
NA TRBJ2-5 TRBV27 few TGTGCCAGCAGTTTATATTATCGGGGGAGGGAGACCCAGTACTTC CASSLYYRGRETQYF
NA TRBJ2-7 TRBV28 many TGTGCCAGCAGTCAATCAAGCGAGCAGTACTTC CASSQSSEQYF
TRBD2 TRBJ2-7 TRBV4-1 many TGCGCCAGCAGCCACGCTACCCGTAGCGGGAGGTCCTACGAGCAGTACTTC CASSHATRSGRSYEQYF
NA TRBJ2-7 TRBV4-3 NA TGCGCCAGCAGCTCCTCGTTGGGGTACGAGCAGTACTTC CASSSSLGYEQYF
NA TRBJ2-5 TRBV6-1 many TGTGCCAGCAGCCTTAGGGTGGGTAAAGAGACCCAGTACTTC CASSLRVGKETQYF
TRBD1 TRBJ1-1 TRBV28 few TGTGCCAGCAGGTCAGAGACAGGGGACACTGAAGCTTTCTTT CASRSETGDTEAFF
NA TRBJ1-2 TRBV6-2/TRBV6-3 many TGTGCCAGCATGGACAGACTATACTATGGCTACACCTTC CASMDRLYYGYTF
TRBD1 TRBJ1-4 TRBV20-1 few TGCAGTGCTAGAACCGACAGGGGGGGGTGGGCTGAAAAACTGTTTTTT CSARTDRGGWAEKLFF
NA TRBJ1-1 TRBV29-1 NA TGCAGCGTTAATTTGAACACTGAAGCTTTCTTT CSVNLNTEAFF
NA TRBJ1-2 TRBV6-2/TRBV6-3 NA TGTGCCAGCAGTTACTCGAAAAGGTACCTTGGCTACACCTTC CASSYSKRYLGYTF
TRBD2 TRBJ2-2 TRBV6-2/TRBV6-3 few TGTGCCAGCTACCCCCGGGGGGGGCCGGTTTTGGTGACCGGGGAGCTGTTTTTT CASYPRGGPVLVTGELFF
TRBD2 TRBJ2-7 TRBV4-3 NA TGCGCCAGCAGCCAAGTGCCTAGCGGGACCGGCTCCTACGAGCAGTACTTC CASSQVPSGTGSYEQYF
TRBD2 TRBJ2-2 TRBV12-3/TRBV12-4 many TGTGCCAGCAGTTTAGCGGGACTAGCGGGAGGAAGTGCCACCGGGGAGCTGTTTTTT CASSLAGLAGGSATGELFF
TRBD1 TRBJ2-3 TRBV24-1 many TGTGCCACCAGTGATTGCACAGGGGGCGGGACAGATACGCAGTATTTT CATSDCTGGGTDTQYF
NA TRBJ2-2 TRBV18 many TGTGCCAGCTCACCGATTCCCGGGACTTCGAACACCGGGGAGCTGTTTTTT CASSPIPGTSNTGELFF
NA TRBJ2-7 TRBV7-9 few TGTGCCAGCAGCTTACGGTCACAGGGCGGGTACGAGCAGTACTTC CASSLRSQGGYEQYF
NA TRBJ1-1 TRBV25-1 NA TGTGCCAGCAGTGATTTCACTGAAGCTTTCTTT CASSDFTEAFF
NA TRBJ2-4 TRBV27 NA TGTGCCAGCAGGCGTTGGGGTACGGTTGACATTCAGTACTTC CASRRWGTVDIQYF
TRBD1 TRBJ2-1 TRBV6-1 many TGTGCCAGCAGGTACCGGGACAGGGGCTATAATGAGCAGTTCTTC CASRYRDRGYNEQFF
NA TRBJ2-1 TRBV30 few TGTGCCTGGAGACTAGCCGCGAGCTCCTACAATGAGCAGTTCTTC CAWRLAASSYNEQFF
NA TRBJ1-1 TRBV5-1 many TGCGCCAGCAGCTTGGAGGTGCGGGGCACTGAAGCTTTCTTT CASSLEVRGTEAFF
NA TRBJ2-1 TRBV11-3 NA TGTGCCAGCAGCTTATTGGTGAGTCCCGGGACCGCAAAACTGGGGCAGTTCTTC CASSLLVSPGTAKLGQFF
NA TRBJ2-2 TRBV12-3/TRBV12-4 many TGTGCCAGCAGTTTGTATCGGGGCTCCGGGGAGCTGTTTTTT CASSLYRGSGELFF
NA TRBJ2-3 TRBV6-2/TRBV6-3 NA TGTGCCAGCAGTGACCCGACAGGAGGCGGCACAGATACGCAGTATTTT CASSDPTGGGTDTQYF
NA TRBJ2-1 TRBV20-1 NA TGCAGTGCTAGAGGTCCTTTAGGGAGTAAGACCTACAATGAGCAGTTCTTC CSARGPLGSKTYNEQFF